Each of the 25 T cell receptor beta chains below was sequenced from the same sample in a study of early T cells in non-severe SARS-CoV-2 infection (dated by TCRdb to the early 2020s). Libraries came from 5' RACE. These reads were obtained on a NextSeq 500. TCRdb applied fastp at Q25 and MiXCR to the public reads, then kept only in-frame beta chains. Rows matching on CDR3 protein sequence are summarized as one entry with the most common DNA and genes. The sample table holds tens of thousands of distinct CDR3 sequences, of which around 17% were seen once. Around 4.9% of the sample is in the top ten clones. This material consisted of whole blood, taken at baseline. The receptors derive from an adult who was a healthcare worker with PCR-confirmed SARS-CoV-2 infection or an uninfected control (not recorded which).

This clonotype has more than one count but fewer than ten. The gene calls are TRBV6-5 and TRBJ1-2; D may be TRBD1 (6 bases). The CDR3 consists of 15 residues. Trimming took off 1 base at V and 5 bases at J, with 14 bases between the two ends. Looked up from germline, CDR1 is MNHEY and CDR2 is SVGAGI. CDR3 DNA sequence: TGTGCCAGCAGTTACTTACTACCGGACAGTTATGGCTACACCTTC. Translating gives CASSYLLPDSYGYTF.

This clonotype was detected only a few times. The chain carries TRBV19 and TRBJ2-7; the D is unclear. Trimming took off 7 bases at V and 4 bases at J, with 11 bases between the two ends. Germline-derived CDR1 and CDR2 are LNHDA and SQIVND (reference sequence). This CDR3 is 12 amino acids long. The CDR3 coding sequence is TGTGCCAGTATTTCTAAAGCTTACGAGCAGTACTTC. This gives the protein CASISKAYEQYF.

This clonotype was recorded once. The V gene is TRBV6-5, the J gene TRBJ2-7; the D is unclear. Germline CDR1 and CDR2: MNHEY and SVGAGI. This CDR3 spans 14 amino acids. Trimming cost V 0 bases and J 2 bases, with 8 bases left between them. The CDR3 DNA sequence: TGTGCCAGCAGTTACTCGAAACAGCCCTACGAGCAGTACTTC. Its translation: CASSYSKQPYEQYF.

The J gene is TRBJ2-1, the V gene TRBV27, with 7 positions matching TRBD2. This CDR3 is built from 16 residues. The germline V gene encodes CDR1 MNHEY and CDR2 SMNVEV (reference sequence). V lost 5 bases and J lost 1; bases outside the gene matches: 8. The DNA of the CDR3 is TGTGCCAGCAGTCCCCTGACTAGCTGGTCCTACAATGAGCAGTTCTTC. Translated, it gives CASSPLTSWSYNEQFF.

This clonotype has a handful of counts. The rearrangement joins TRBV7-2 to TRBJ2-5; 7 bases agree with TRBD2. Germline V gene data show CDR1 as SGHTA and CDR2 as FQGNSA. There are 15 residues in the CDR3. The junction had 9 bases not matched to a gene; V was cut back by 4 bases and J by 4 bases. The CDR3, as DNA: TGTGCCAGCAGCTATGGCCAGGGAGGGTTAGAGACCCAGTACTTC. As protein: CASSYGQGGLETQYF.

Many counts were recorded for this clonotype. V usage is TRBV21-1 and J usage is TRBJ2-1; TRBD2 is taken as the D call from the table, unchecked against the DNA. TRBV21-1 is designated a pseudogene. The CDR3 is 16 amino acids. The CDR3 sequence is CASSATGLAGDNEQFF. The CDR3, as DNA: TGTGCCAGCAGCGCTACGGGACTAGCGGGAGACAATGAGCAGTTCTTC.

In DNA, the CDR3 is TGTGCCAGCAGTGGGTTGACAGGGAGCAATCAGCCCCAGCATTTT. Its translation: CASSGLTGSNQPQHF. The gene calls are TRBV2 and TRBJ1-5; TRBD1 agrees at 7 bases. Germline V lookup: CDR1 SNHLY, CDR2 FYNNEI. This CDR3 comprises 15 residues. With 4 bases clipped from V and 1 base from J, the junction kept 4 bases outside the gene matches.

This clonotype appeared many times. The chain employs TRBV27 and TRBJ1-6; no reliable D call. Germline-derived CDR1 and CDR2 are MNHEY and SMNVEV (reference sequence). Trimming removed 6 bases at V and 8 bases at J, with 5 bases between. The CDR3 extends over 11 amino acids. The CDR3 reads CASRGDSPLHF. Here the CDR3 DNA reads TGTGCCAGCAGGGGTGATTCACCCCTCCACTTT.

This clonotype was recorded many times. V gene TRBV6-6 combines with J gene TRBJ1-4; the D is unclear. Trimming removed 7 bases from V and 8 bases from J, with 14 bases in between. Germline CDR1 and CDR2: MNHNY and SVGAGI (reference sequence). This CDR3 has 13 amino acids. The CDR3 DNA reads as TGTGCCAGCAACGCCGCAGCGACGGAAAAACTGTTTTTT. Protein product: CASNAAATEKLFF.

This clonotype was counted at least ten times. This chain uses TRBV20-1 with TRBJ2-1; 12 positions agree with TRBD2. From germline, CDR1 is DFQATT and CDR2 SNEGSKA (reference sequence). The CDR3 sequence is 14 residues long. V dropped 2 bases and J dropped 10; count of bases not matched to a gene: 6. The CDR3 protein is CSARLAGGPGEQFF. CDR3 bases: TGCAGTGCTAGACTAGCGGGAGGGCCGGGGGAGCAGTTCTTC.

The table lists this clonotype with a few counts. The rearrangement uses TRBV7-9 and TRBJ2-2; D unresolved. The CDR3 runs to 14 residues. V was clipped by 5 bases and J by 7 bases, with 14 bases between them. Per germline, CDR1 SEHNR and CDR2 FQNEAQ (reference sequence). CDR3 residues: CASSALHLDGELFF. CDR3 bases: TGTGCCAGCAGCGCATTACACTTGGACGGGGAGCTGTTTTTT.

The rearrangement uses TRBV11-2 and TRBJ2-2, with D hard to call. CDR1 SGHAT and CDR2 FQNNGV come from the germline V gene. This CDR3 has 15 residues. V lost 0 bases and J lost 8, with 13 bases in between. CDR3 sequence: CASSLEHSDLGELFF. The CDR3, as DNA: TGTGCCAGCAGCTTAGAACACTCTGACCTGGGGGAGCTGTTTTTT.

This clonotype appeared a few times. J is TRBJ1-1 and V is TRBV6-5; D not certain. CDR3 length equals 14 residues. Trimming took off 6 bases at V and 4 bases at J, with 15 bases between the two ends. The germline gives CDR1 MNHEY, CDR2 SVGAGI. The DNA of the CDR3 is TGTGCCAGCAGAAAACAGAGGGAGAGCACTGAAGCTTTCTTT. Translation: CASRKQRESTEAFF.

This clonotype was detected a few times. The genes are TRBV18 and TRBJ2-3; D gene ambiguous. The CDR3 spans 13 residues. From germline, CDR1 is KGHSH and CDR2 LQKENI. Trimming shortened V by 3 bases and J by 2 bases, and 6 bases separated the two germline ends. CDR3 protein: CASSPIATDTQYF. CDR3 DNA: TGTGCCAGCTCACCGATTGCCACAGATACGCAGTATTTT.

J is TRBJ1-1 and V is TRBV7-9; the D is unclear. CDR1 SEHNR and CDR2 FQNEAQ come from the germline V gene (reference sequence). V shed 10 bases and J shed 3 bases, with 15 bases lying between them. This CDR3 has 13 amino acids. DNA for the CDR3: TGTGCCACGTCAACCCGAGGAGACACTGAAGCTTTCTTT. Translating it yields CATSTRGDTEAFF. Using reference TRBV7-9 and TRBJ1-1 for the parts outside the CDR3, the full variable domain is DTGVSQNPRHKITKRGQNVTFRCDPISEHNRLYWYRQTLGQGPEFLTYFQNEAQLEKSRLLSDRFSAERPKGSFSTLEIQRTEQGDSAMYLCATSTRGDTEAFFGQGTRLTVV.

This clonotype was seen ten or more times. This chain joins TRBV7-9 and TRBJ2-3; no firm D call. Trimming stripped 5 bases from V and 7 bases from J, with 16 bases between. Germline values: CDR1 SEHNR, CDR2 FQNEAQ (reference sequence). CDR3 length: 14 residues. In DNA, the CDR3 is TGTGCCAGCAGCCCCCACGGTGGTAGCCATACGCAGTATTTT. Its protein is CASSPHGGSHTQYF.

This clonotype was picked up a small number of times. The chain is built from TRBV29-1 and TRBJ1-2; TRBD1 aligns across 8 bases. This CDR3 has 12 amino acids. V trimming: 7 bases; J trimming: 5 bases; junction bases outside the gene matches: 6. Germline CDR1 SQVTM, CDR2 ANQGSEA. CDR3 in amino acids: CSGVRTGYGYTF. The CDR3 region has the DNA TGCAGCGGGGTCAGGACAGGGTATGGCTACACCTTC.

The J gene is TRBJ2-3, the V gene TRBV19; D might be TRBD2 (5 bases). Deletions cut 5 bases from V and 2 bases from J, with 8 bases between. This CDR3 contains 13 residues. From germline, CDR1 is LNHDA and CDR2 SQIVND (reference sequence). Here the CDR3 reads CASSWTDTDTQYF. Written as DNA, the CDR3 is TGTGCCAGTAGTTGGACTGACACAGATACGCAGTATTTT. Using reference TRBV19 and TRBJ2-3 for the parts outside the CDR3, the full variable domain is DGGITQSPKYLFRKEGQNVTLSCEQNLNHDAMYWYRQDPGQGLRLIYYSQIVNDFQKGDIAEGYSVSREKKESFPLTVTSAQKNPTAFYLCASSWTDTDTQYFGPGTRLTVL.

This clonotype has more than one count but fewer than ten. The chain links TRBV18 to TRBJ1-5; D call uncertain. The CDR3 has 14 residues. From germline, CDR1 is KGHSH and CDR2 LQKENI. V gave up 2 bases and J gave up 1 base, with 6 bases separating them. The CDR3 nucleotides are TGTGCCAGCTCACCATTTGACAGCAATCAGCCCCAGCATTTT. Protein: CASSPFDSNQPQHF. Using reference TRBV18 and TRBJ1-5 for the parts outside the CDR3, the full variable domain is NAGVMQNPRHLVRRRGQEARLRCSPMKGHSHVYWYRQLPEEGLKFMVYLQKENIIDESGMPKERFSAEFPKEGPSILRIQQVVRGDSAAYFCASSPFDSNQPQHFGDGTRLSIL.

V and J are TRBV19 and TRBJ1-2; 7 bases map to TRBD1. Losses at the gene ends were 3 bases for V and 2 bases for J; bases not matched to a gene: 3. In germline, CDR1 is LNHDA, CDR2 SQIVND (reference sequence). This CDR3 has 14 amino acids. The CDR3 loop reads CASSIDRANYGYTF. The CDR3 coding sequence is TGTGCCAGTAGTATCGACAGGGCGAACTATGGCTACACCTTC.

This rearrangement joins TRBV20-1 to TRBJ1-1; no clear D. The germline V and J ends were trimmed by 3 bases and 1 base, with 9 bases remaining between them. Per the germline V gene, CDR1 is DFQATT and CDR2 is SNEGSKA (reference sequence). The length of the CDR3 is 13 residues. The CDR3 DNA follows: TGCAGTGCTAGCCACCCCACGAACACTGAAGCTTTCTTT. It is translated as CSASHPTNTEAFF.

This clonotype was picked up many times. The V call is TRBV10-3, the J call TRBJ2-1; 8 bases match TRBD1. V lost 4 bases and J lost 7; bases outside the gene matches: 9. The CDR3 contains 15 residues. The V gene's germline CDR1 is ENHRY and CDR2 SYGVKD. The CDR3 DNA is TGTGCCATCAGTGGGGGGACAGGTAGCGCTAATGAGCAGTTCTTC. It encodes CAISGGTGSANEQFF.

The chain couples TRBV19 to TRBJ2-3; 8 positions match TRBD1. Germline V CDR1 and CDR2: LNHDA, SQIVND (reference sequence). The ends lost 5 bases at V and 6 bases at J; junction bases unmatched: 4. The CDR3 has 13 residues. This CDR3 reads CASSSTGGDTQYF. DNA for the CDR3: TGTGCCAGTAGTTCCACAGGGGGGGATACGCAGTATTTT.

This chain uses TRBV28 with TRBJ2-7; D not certain. V was cut by 2 bases and J by 0 bases, with 11 bases left in between. Germline loops: CDR1 MDHEN, CDR2 SYDVKM. The length of the CDR3 is 15 residues. CDR3 DNA: TGTGCCAGCAGTTTACGGGTGACTTCCTCCTACGAGCAGTACTTC. Translating gives CASSLRVTSSYEQYF.

This clonotype has just a few counts. The rearrangement uses TRBV20-1 and TRBJ2-7, with D tentatively TRBD1 or TRBD2 (5 bases each). This CDR3 has 16 amino acids. Trimming shortened V by 1 base and J by 4 bases, and 20 bases separated the two germline ends. The germline gives CDR1 DFQATT, CDR2 SNEGSKA (reference sequence). CDR3 in DNA: TGCAGTGCTAGAGTCCCGTCACATGGGACGGGGTACGAGCAGTACTTC. It encodes CSARVPSHGTGYEQYF.